One and the same sample provided the 18 T cell receptor beta chains below, sequenced in a study of T cells expressing NK-cell markers. TCRdb re-called the 5' RACE reads; one entry per CDR3 protein, DNA not given. Its table records about 110,000 distinct CDR3 sequences. Sequencing input: blood T cells: a sorted CD56 or NKG2C T cell subset, CD4+ or CD8+ T cells, or bulk PBMC T cells (not recorded which). The receptors derive from a woman aged 18 to 69 in good health.

The chain uses TRBV7-9 and TRBJ1-1. The V gene's germline CDR1 is SEHNR and CDR2 FQNEAQ (reference sequence). The CDR3 extends over 16 amino acids. This CDR3 is CASSLVGNVRNTEAFF.

The chain uses TRBV10-3 and TRBJ2-3. The CDR3 extends over 15 amino acids. Germline CDR1 and CDR2: ENHRY and SYGVKD. Here the CDR3 reads CAISESASNSDTQYF.

The chain carries TRBV20-1 and TRBJ2-5; the TRBD1 assignment by TCRdb is unverifiable without DNA. The germline CDR1 and CDR2 sequences are DFQATT and SNEGSKA (reference sequence). This CDR3 has 13 residues. The chain's CDR3 is CSADTGVQETQYF.

The J gene is TRBJ1-6, the V gene TRBV29-1. CDR1 SQVTM and CDR2 ANQGSEA come from the germline V gene. The CDR3 has 14 residues. The CDR3 here is CSVSTGTFNSPLHF.

The chain recombines TRBV19 with TRBJ2-1; TCRdb gives TRBD2 as the D gene, but with no DNA this cannot be confirmed. Germline values: CDR1 LNHDA, CDR2 SQIVND (reference sequence). The CDR3 covers 14 residues. The CDR3 loop is CASSTGGSYNEQFF.

This chain connects TRBV19 to TRBJ1-6. This CDR3 has 13 residues. CDR1 and CDR2 (germline): LNHDA, SQIVND (reference sequence). The CDR3 loop is CASSSAGNSPLHF.

The V gene is TRBV12-3 or TRBV12-4, the J gene TRBJ2-1; lacking DNA, the TRBD1 call made by TCRdb goes unchecked. The CDR3 consists of 16 residues. This CDR3 is CASSLGLAPPDNEQFF.

This sequence joins TRBV20-1 and TRBJ2-7; the TCRdb call, TRBD1, lacks DNA for checking. Germline CDR1 and CDR2: DFQATT and SNEGSKA (reference sequence). CDR3 length: 12 amino acids. CDR3: CSAPRGNYEQYF.

This chain joins TRBV6-5 and TRBJ2-7. Germline V gene sequence: CDR1 MNHEY, CDR2 SVGAGI. The CDR3 has 14 residues. The CDR3 here is CASSYTGRNYEQYF.

This CDR3 reads CASSEAILRDFEELFF. This chain joins TRBV2 and TRBJ2-2; TCRdb outputs TRBD1, but without DNA this stays unchecked. CDR1 and CDR2 from the germline V gene are SNHLY and FYNNEI. This CDR3 contains 16 residues.

This chain uses TRBV20-1 with TRBJ1-5. The CDR3 contains 16 residues. Germline CDR1 reads DFQATT; CDR2 reads SNEGSKA (reference sequence). CDR3 sequence: CSARALEGPSHQSQHF.

The rearrangement links TRBV12-3 or TRBV12-4 to TRBJ2-1; TCRdb selects TRBD2, and the lack of DNA leaves this call unchecked. The CDR3 runs to 13 residues. CDR3 region: CASRRLGTNEQFF.

The V gene is TRBV7-9, the J gene TRBJ2-3; TCRdb returns TRBD1, unconfirmable since there is no DNA. CDR1 and CDR2 (germline): SEHNR, FQNEAQ (reference sequence). The CDR3 is made up of 16 amino acids. The CDR3 spells CASSPPGQGLRDTQYF.

The chain is built from TRBV6-2 or TRBV6-3 and TRBJ2-3; no DNA is available, so the TRBD2 call from TCRdb remains unchecked. Germline V gives CDR1 MNHEY, CDR2 SVGEGT. The CDR3 runs 16 residues. CDR3 region: CASSLTSGEPTDTQYF.

CDR3 protein: CASSSPGVETQYF. The chain has TRBV7-9 and TRBJ2-5; absent DNA, TCRdb's TRBD1 call cannot be checked. Germline CDR1 reads SEHNR; CDR2 reads FQNEAQ (reference sequence). CDR3 length: 13 residues. Complete variable domain (other parts from reference TRBV7-9 and TRBJ2-5): DTGVSQNPRHKITKRGQNVTFRCDPISEHNRLYWYRQTLGQGPEFLTYFQNEAQLEKSRLLSDRFSAERPKGSFSTLEIQRTEQGDSAMYLCASSSPGVETQYFGPGTRLLVL.

V is TRBV10-3 and J is TRBJ2-3. CDR1 is ENHRY and CDR2 is SYGVKD in the germline V gene. This CDR3 is built from 14 residues. This CDR3 is CAISESGEADTQYF.

J is TRBJ1-1 and V is TRBV7-2; TCRdb gives TRBD1 as the D gene, but with no DNA this cannot be confirmed. The germline CDR1 and CDR2 sequences are SGHTA and FQGNSA. The length of the CDR3 is 16 residues. CDR3 region: CASSVGGGMANTEAFF. Together with reference TRBV7-2 and TRBJ1-1, the CDR3 gives the full variable domain: GAGVSQSPSNKVTEKGKDVELRCDPISGHTALYWYRQSLGQGLEFLIYFQGNSAPDKSGLPSDRFSAERTGGSVSTLTIQRTQQEDSAVYLCASSVGGGMANTEAFFGQGTRLTVV.

The chain links TRBV3-1 to TRBJ2-3. The CDR3 covers 12 residues. Germline V gene sequence: CDR1 LGHDT, CDR2 YNNKEL (reference sequence). This chain's CDR3 is CASSSFTDTQYF.